This T cell receptor beta chain comes out of a study of response to subunit inactivated influenza vaccine (dated by TCRdb to between 2017 and 2018). For the study in its entirety: Deep quantitative profiling of the T cell receptor repertoire was used in the study to follow responses to a trivalent subunit inactivated influenza vaccine.

V loses 1 base, J loses 10 bases, and the germline ends lie 9 bases apart. Reading from cysteine to phenylalanine, the CDR3 counts 12 amino acids. The DNA shown is the 36-base CDR3, in frame from base 1. Libraries were built with RT-PCR. The sequencing machine was an Illumina HiSeq 2500. TCRdb's own reprocessing of the public reads used fastp at Q25 and MiXCR and kept productive beta chains. One record per CDR3 amino acid sequence lists the most common genes and DNA. The sample profile shows roughly 700,000 distinct CDR3 sequences; around 14% of them were found once. Approximately 6.5% of the sample comes from the top ten. What the work shows at the level of the full study, not this receptor alone: The authors suggested that each seasonal influenza vaccination may recruit only a limited number of new T cells.

This clonotype has just a few counts. It lacks a known antigen. No base qualities exist here, and no much larger clone lies one base off it. This clonotype was sampled from a man in his fifties who received an inactivated influenza vaccine. Donor details come from another sample of the same person, matched by shared clones. The chain uses TRBV12-3 or TRBV12-4 and TRBJ2-3; the D gene is not confidently resolved. Sequencing was performed on PBMCs from blood, taken less than 15 days before vaccination. The base sequence is TGTGCCAGCAGTTTAGGAGGTTCATCGCAGTATTTT. Translation gives CASSLGGSSQYF.